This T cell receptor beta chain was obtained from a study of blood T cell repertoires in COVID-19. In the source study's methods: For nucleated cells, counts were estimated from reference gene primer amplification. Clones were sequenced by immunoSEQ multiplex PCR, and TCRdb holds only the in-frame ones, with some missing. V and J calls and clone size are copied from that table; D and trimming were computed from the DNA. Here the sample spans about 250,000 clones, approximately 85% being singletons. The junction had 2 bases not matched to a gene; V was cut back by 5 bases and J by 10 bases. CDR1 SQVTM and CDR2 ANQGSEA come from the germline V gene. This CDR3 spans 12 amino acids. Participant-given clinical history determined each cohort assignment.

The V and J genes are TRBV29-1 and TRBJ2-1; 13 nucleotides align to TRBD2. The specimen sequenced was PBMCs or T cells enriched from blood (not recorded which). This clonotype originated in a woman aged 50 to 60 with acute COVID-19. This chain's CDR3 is CSVLGLAGEQFF. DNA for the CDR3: TGCAGCGTTCTGGGACTAGCGGGAGAGCAGTTCTTC.